Sequencing of this T cell receptor beta chain was carried out in a study of blood T cell repertoires in COVID-19. How the authors handled the data: Amplification from reference gene primers served as the basis for estimated nucleated cell counts. TCRdb's table, derived via immunoSEQ multiplex PCR, lists solely in-frame clones and lacks some. The V and J calls and clone size were taken over from that table, and D and trimming were inferred from the DNA. The sample includes approximately 200,000 clones, just under 90% of them seen just once. The CDR3 is 13 residues long. Trimming stripped 6 bases from V and 12 bases from J, with 18 bases between. Germline loops: CDR1 KGHSH, CDR2 LQKENI. Donors of Cohort 3 who recovered were those that had two negative PCRs, clearance, or symptom resolution.

Sequencing was done on a sample of PBMCs or T cells enriched from blood (not recorded which). This sequence joins TRBV18 and TRBJ2-1; D is possibly TRBD2 (5 bases). The TCR was taken from a man aged 25 to 40 who had recovered from COVID-19. The CDR3 nucleotides are TGTGCCAGCTCGGACCGGGGAGAGCAAACGCAGTTCTTC. Protein sequence: CASSDRGEQTQFF.